The clone carrying this T cell receptor beta chain has only a few counts. Its antigen remains unidentified. A much larger clone is a single base away; this may be a read error. This sample stems from a study of metastatic and nonmetastatic thyroid tumors. For the study at large: The study looked at repertoires side by side in blood and in tumor or nodule tissue from malignant and benign thyroid patients. General study results and limits: Benign nodules reportedly had significantly lower TCR beta diversity than malignant thyroid tumors in blood and tumor.

Looked up from germline, CDR1 is MNHNS and CDR2 is SASEGT. The CDR3 runs 15 residues. Unmatched junction bases numbered 13, after V lost 7 bases and J lost 10 bases. Original processing notes: The study's classifier, a distant-metastasis tool for papillary thyroid cancer, was built using CDR3 differences across clinicopathological groups. TCRdb re-clonotyped the PCR reads through MiXCR. The V and J calls shown here were made by TCRdb, not taken from the authors' results. The sample includes some 50,000 clones, roughly 23% of them seen just once. Before thyroid surgery, none of the patients had received any treatment.

The sequencing sample was made of blood. The rearrangement joins TRBV6-1 to TRBJ1-6; 7 nucleotides align to TRBD1. This clonotype was obtained from a male donor with papillary thyroid cancer or a benign thyroid nodule (not recorded which). Some clones in this sample may be carry-over from other donors' samples. CDR3 nucleotide sequence: TGTGCCAGCACCCTACCAGTACAGGGGACCTCACCCCTCCACTTT. It encodes CASTLPVQGTSPLHF.